This paragraph reports one T cell receptor beta chain. This clone's antigen is unknown. Per-nucleotide qualities are absent, and no much larger clonotype sits a single base away. The sample is drawn from a study of brain T cells in children with intractable seizures listed by TCRdb under 2021. About the investigation overall: Resected brain tissue from about 50 pediatric epilepsy surgery cases was first screened for immune gene transcripts using a NanoString immunology panel. Among the approximately 12 selected surgery cases, eight also had pre-surgery blood sequenced, leaving four with brain tissue only.

Taken with the paper, the label for time point translates to: resected brain tissue, or blood drawn just prior to surgery. The surgery cases showing the highest brain T cell transcript signatures were chosen for TCR beta chain sequencing of brain tissue and, when available, of blood. Patients had been treated with at least one anti-epileptic drug before surgery. TCR-sequenced patients were children with drug-resistant epilepsy due to tuberous sclerosis complex, focal cortical dysplasia, Rasmussen encephalitis or hemimegalencephaly. The brain samples were frozen blocks of fresh, involved tissue resected during epilepsy surgery. Bulk genomic DNA was extracted from unsorted brain tissue and whole blood with the Monarch genomic DNA purification kit. What the study reported, not specific to this receptor: Top 50 brain clonotypes included public and private clones; each case's most abundant public CDR3 closely resembled known HCMV, EBV or influenza A epitope-specific CDR3s. Viral specificity was inferred only from CDR3 sequence similarity, and patients' HCMV serostatus was unknown. Because sequencing depth was different between pre-surgery and post-surgery blood, clones absent from the pre-surgery sample may reflect undersampling.

V lost 4 bases and J lost 2 bases, and the count of bases not matched to a germline gene is 7. The CDR3 spans 16 residues, from the cysteine through the phenylalanine. Just CDR3 DNA is preserved here, 48 bases in frame from base 1. Based on the germline V gene, the CDR1 and CDR2 sequences are SGHTA and FQGTGA. The immunoSEQ assay was used to generate TCR beta chain sequences from genomic DNA. In the paper's pipeline: CDR3 sequences that did not begin with the conserved framework cysteine at position 104 were removed manually. Clonality was calculated as one minus the normalized Shannon's Diversity Index, with values ranging from 0 (maximal diversity) to 1 (oligoclonal). Differences in the frequency of the same CDR3 between samples, such as brain versus blood, were assessed with chi-squared comparison-of-proportions tests. Public clonotypes were found by searching immuneACCESS, and the VDJdb browser was used to assess similarity to known antiviral clonotypes. Entries here come from immuneACCESS through TCRdb and include only in-frame sequences with V and J called. Some clones fail to appear in such tables; in the studies checked, an unresolved V gene covers under half of the shortfall, and the cause of the remainder is unknown. V, J and clone size derive from that table, while D and trimming were established from the DNA sequence. The sample has around 8,000 clones on record, around 67% of them singletons. 9% to 10% of the sample goes to the ten largest clones.

The sequence was collected from a boy less than two years old with tuberous sclerosis and intractable seizures. The chain couples TRBV7-3 to TRBJ2-2, with 7 bases in between that match TRBD2. The sample here was resected brain tissue, taken at surgery. The CDR3 region has the sequence CASSSSGGRNTGELFF. At the DNA level, the sequence is TGTGCCAGCAGCTCCTCGGGAGGTCGAAACACCGGGGAGCTGTTTTTT.